The clone carrying this T cell receptor (beta chain) came up a few times. As yet, its antigen is unknown. The source of the sample is a study of OX40 agonist ivuxolimab in advanced cancers. The overall study: Participants, 75% to 90% male, averaged around 64 years of age, ranging from about 23 to 90.

Notes on the study in general: In a subset of nonresponders, normalized T-cell clonal expansion was also low. Among expanded peripheral T cells, antigen specificity went undetermined.

Method: immunoSEQ multiplex PCR; TCRdb's copy keeps in-frame clones and lacks some. The sample includes some 42,000 clones, approximately 83% seen only once; the top ten take about 23%. V shed 7 bases, J shed 9 bases, and the junction held 10 bases outside the gene matches. The CDR3 contains 15 residues. Germline lookup yields CDR1 MNHNY and CDR2 SVGAGI (reference sequence). This receptor was identified in an adult with an advanced solid tumor such as melanoma, head and neck, liver or kidney cancer. Sequencing used CD4+ or CD8+ T cells sorted from blood, obtained in a trial of the OX40 agonist ivuxolimab. The chain couples TRBV6-6 to TRBJ1-6; 9 nucleotides agree with TRBD1. The CDR3 here is CASTGSGQGSSPLHF. CDR3 nucleotide sequence: TGTGCCAGCACCGGGTCTGGACAGGGGAGTTCACCCCTCCACTTT.